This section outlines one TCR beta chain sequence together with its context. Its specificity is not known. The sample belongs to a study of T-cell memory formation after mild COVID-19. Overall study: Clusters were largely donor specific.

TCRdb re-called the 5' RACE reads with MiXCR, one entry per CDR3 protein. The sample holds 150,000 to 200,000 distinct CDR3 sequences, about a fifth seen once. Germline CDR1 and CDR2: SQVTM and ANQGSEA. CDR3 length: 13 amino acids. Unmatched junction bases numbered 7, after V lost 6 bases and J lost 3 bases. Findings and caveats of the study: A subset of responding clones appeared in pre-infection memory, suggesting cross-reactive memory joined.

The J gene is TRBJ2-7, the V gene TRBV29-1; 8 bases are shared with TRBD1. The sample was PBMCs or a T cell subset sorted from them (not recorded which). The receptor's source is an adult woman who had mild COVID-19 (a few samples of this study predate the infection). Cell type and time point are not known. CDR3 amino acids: CSVEGQANYEQYF. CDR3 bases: TGCAGCGTCGAGGGACAGGCTAACTACGAGCAGTACTTC.